The 2 T cell receptor beta chains below come from one sample, sequenced in a study of early T cells in non-severe SARS-CoV-2 infection. TCRdb recomputed calls from the 5' RACE reads with MiXCR, one row per CDR3 protein. The table has about 35,000 distinct CDR3 sequences, about 7% seen once; the top ten hold 4% to 5%. Input material: whole blood. These TCRs come from an adult who was a healthcare worker with PCR-confirmed SARS-CoV-2 infection or an uninfected control (not recorded which).

The sample holds many counts of this clonotype. The chain couples TRBV20-1 to TRBJ2-2; tentatively, D is TRBD1 (6 bases). V shed 1 base and J shed 6 bases, with 18 bases lying between them. Germline V CDR1 and CDR2: DFQATT, SNEGSKA (reference sequence). The CDR3 runs 16 residues. The CDR3 loop is CSARGGGDTGPGELFF. CDR3 bases: TGCAGTGCTAGAGGAGGGGGAGATACAGGGCCCGGGGAGCTGTTTTTT.

This clonotype was counted ten times or more. The chain couples TRBV7-2 to TRBJ1-5, with D perhaps TRBD1 (6 bases). The CDR3 extends over 14 amino acids. Germline assignment: CDR1 SGHTA and CDR2 FQGNSA. Deletions cut 6 bases from V and 3 bases from J, with 12 bases between. The CDR3 bases are TGTGCCAGCAGTCCGGACAGTTTCAATCAGCCCCAGCATTTT. Protein sequence: CASSPDSFNQPQHF.